This T cell receptor beta chain was identified during a study of T-cell reconstitution after alpha-beta-depleted transplantation in children. Study-level findings and limits: In some patients, recipient T cells and intrathymic progenitors surviving conditioning explained high day-60 diversity. Newly produced T cells mostly accounted for T-cell counts and diversity one year post-transplant. Reportedly, alpha-beta T cells present about two months post-transplant originated from several hundred expanded clones of graft origin.

Germline V gene data show CDR1 as DFQATT and CDR2 as SNEGSKA (reference sequence). V gave up 6 bases and J gave up 1 base, with 18 bases separating them. The CDR3 is made up of 15 amino acids. This clonotype was counted a few times. Its cognate antigen is unknown. Researchers prepared the TCRbeta library using unique molecular identifiers, the study reports. Via MiXCR, TCRdb re-called the PCR reads, giving one row per CDR3 protein. Among 450,000 to 700,000 distinct CDR3 sequences listed, 25% to 30% were seen once. The TCR sequence derives from a boy younger than two with Wiskott-Aldrich syndrome, due to receive a stem cell transplant. Sequences were derived from PBMCs, sampled before TCRalphabeta/CD19-depleted stem cell transplant. This sequence joins TRBV20-1 and TRBJ1-2; no definite D call. The CDR3 bases are TGCAGTGCAGCTGAACCGACGAAACGTAACTATGGCTACACCTTC. This codes for CSAAEPTKRNYGYTF.